Presented here are 23 T cell receptor beta chains from one specimen sequenced in a study of OX40 agonist ivuxolimab in advanced cancers. This table comes from immunoSEQ multiplex PCR, and its TCRdb copy is limited to in-frame clones, with some not included. Among some 27,000 clones, 70% to 80% were seen once, and the ten largest hold approximately 12%. Specimen: CD4+ or CD8+ T cells sorted from blood, collected in a trial of the OX40 agonist ivuxolimab. Receptors originate from an adult with an advanced solid tumor such as melanoma, head and neck, liver or kidney cancer.

CDR3 in amino acids: CSVDRGKRGGPETQYF. CDR3 DNA: TGCAGCGTTGACAGGGGAAAGCGGGGGGGCCCAGAGACCCAGTACTTC. J is TRBJ2-5 and V is TRBV29-1; 10 positions agree with TRBD2. CDR1 is SQVTM and CDR2 is ANQGSEA in the germline V gene. V shed 3 bases, J shed 4 bases, and the junction held 11 bases outside the gene matches. The CDR3 contains 16 residues.

The chain is built from TRBV5-1 and TRBJ2-7; the D gene is possibly TRBD1 (5 bases). The V and J ends lost 3 bases and 4 bases respectively, with 8 bases between them. Germline lookup yields CDR1 SGHRS and CDR2 YFSETQ. The CDR3 loop spans 12 amino acids. In DNA, the CDR3 is TGCGCCAGCAGCTACGACAGTTACGAGCAGTACTTC. This gives the protein CASSYDSYEQYF.

This clone came up once. V is TRBV5-4 and J is TRBJ2-5, with a possible D match to TRBD2 (7 bases). V dropped 7 bases and J dropped 5 bases, with 30 bases sitting between them. This CDR3 contains 18 residues. The germline CDR1 and CDR2 sequences are SGHNT and YYREEE (reference sequence). The CDR3 coding sequence is TGTGCCAGCGCCGACCTGGGGGGGGCGGACAGCTCCGGGGAGACCCAGTACTTC. It specifies CASADLGGADSSGETQYF.

This chain links TRBV5-1 with TRBJ2-5, with a possible D match to TRBD1 (7 bases). CDR3 length: 16 amino acids. V lost 4 bases to trimming and J lost 0 bases, with 16 bases between them. Per germline, CDR1 SGHRS and CDR2 YFSETQ. The chain's CDR3 is CASSPWRGPYQETQYF. CDR3 DNA sequence: TGCGCCAGCAGCCCCTGGAGGGGGCCGTACCAAGAGACCCAGTACTTC.

This clone was recorded a few times. This sequence joins TRBV5-5 and TRBJ1-6; D is undetermined. The CDR3 runs to 16 residues. Trimming pared 4 bases from V and 4 bases from J, leaving 15 bases between. From germline, CDR1 is SGHKS and CDR2 YYEKEE (reference sequence). The CDR3 protein is CASSLPRTGYNSPLHF. For the CDR3, the DNA is TGTGCCAGCAGCCTACCTCGGACGGGTTATAATTCACCCCTCCACTTT.

This clone was counted once. The chain uses TRBV7-6 and TRBJ1-6, with D possibly matching TRBD1 (5 bases). CDR3 size: 14 residues. Between the trimmed V and J ends, which lost 6 bases and 1 base, there was a span of 7 bases. The germline CDR1 and CDR2 sequences are SGHVS and FNYEAQ. CDR3 in amino acids: CASRGGSYNSPLHF. DNA of the CDR3: TGTGCCAGCAGGGGGGGATCCTATAATTCACCCCTCCACTTT.

The chain has TRBV27 and TRBJ1-1; TRBD1 is a possible D gene (5 bases). The V and J ends lost 3 bases and 0 bases respectively, with 11 bases between them. CDR1 is MNHEY and CDR2 is SMNVEV in the germline V gene (reference sequence). This CDR3 is built from 15 residues. As DNA, the CDR3 is TGTGCCAGCAGTTTTGGGGCAGGGATGAACACTGAAGCTTTCTTT. Its translation is CASSFGAGMNTEAFF.

A word on this clone: The junction differs from germline at one of its ends, possibly a read error. The chain links TRBV5-3 to TRBJ1-1, with D perhaps matching TRBD1 (5 bases). TRBV5-3 qualifies as an ORF whose function is uncertain. The CDR3 runs 14 residues. The CDR3 here is CASSLIRGYTEAFF. The CDR3 DNA reads as TGTGCCAGCAGCTTAATACGGGGGTACACTGAAGCTTTCTTT.

The V gene is TRBV5-8, the J gene TRBJ1-5; the match to TRBD1 covers 7 bases. Germline values: CDR1 SGHTS, CDR2 YDEGEE. V dropped 3 bases and J dropped 4; count of bases not matched to a gene: 4. The CDR3 covers 14 residues. CDR3 sequence (DNA): TGTGCCAGCAGCTCTGACAGGGTAAATCAGCCCCAGCATTTT. Translating it yields CASSSDRVNQPQHF.

The chain employs TRBV4-3 and TRBJ2-3; no definite D call. Looked up from germline, CDR1 is LGHNA and CDR2 is YSLEER. V was cut by 0 bases and J by 2 bases, with 15 bases left in between. The CDR3 extends over 17 amino acids. The CDR3 loop is CASSQEVSGYTTDTQYF. CDR3 in DNA: TGCGCCAGCAGCCAAGAGGTATCCGGGTATACCACAGATACGCAGTATTTT.

The chain carries TRBV4-3 and TRBJ2-2, with unresolved D. CDR1 is LGHNA, CDR2 YSLEER, per germline. The germline V and J ends were trimmed by 5 bases and 6 bases, with 16 bases remaining between them. The CDR3 totals 15 residues. The CDR3 DNA is TGCGCCAGCAGCAAAAGGAAGGATGGGGCCGGGGAGCTGTTTTTT. This translates into CASSKRKDGAGELFF.

There are a few counts of this clone. V usage is TRBV27 and J usage is TRBJ1-2; D call uncertain. The ends were cut back, 3 bases at V and 6 bases at J, with 11 bases in the middle. Germline loops: CDR1 MNHEY, CDR2 SMNVEV (reference sequence). The CDR3 consists of 13 residues. Here the CDR3 reads CASSLTAVNGYTF. The DNA for the CDR3 is TGTGCCAGCAGTTTGACTGCGGTAAATGGCTACACCTTC.

This chain joins TRBV9 and TRBJ2-5, with D uncertain. Germline V gene sequence: CDR1 SGDLS, CDR2 YYNGEE. This CDR3 contains 15 residues. Trimming cost V 0 bases and J 5 bases, with 14 bases left between them. CDR3 loop: CASSVDTGTRETQYF. The CDR3 region has the DNA TGTGCCAGCAGCGTAGATACGGGTACCAGGGAGACCCAGTACTTC.

The chain joins TRBV30 to TRBJ1-6, with a tentative D call TRBD1 (5 bases). The V gene's germline CDR1 is GTSNPN and CDR2 SVGIG (reference sequence). The CDR3 length is 16 residues. Trimming stripped 0 bases from V and 6 bases from J, with 15 bases between. Here the CDR3 DNA reads TGTGCCTGGAGTGTACGGGGACCAGCTGGTAATTCACCCCTCCACTTT. As protein: CAWSVRGPAGNSPLHF.

The chain is built from TRBV6-6 and TRBJ2-7; no clear D. Trimming left V 0 bases short and J 7 bases short, with 4 bases between. CDR1 is MNHNY, CDR2 SVGAGI, per germline (reference sequence). The CDR3 has 11 amino acids. For the CDR3, the DNA is TGTGCCAGCAGTTACTCGAGGGAGCAGTACTTC. It specifies CASSYSREQYF.

This clone was counted a few times. The rearrangement links TRBV2 to TRBJ2-7; D tentatively reads TRBD1 or TRBD2 (6 bases each). Trimming pared 6 bases from V and 3 bases from J, leaving 21 bases between. The CDR3 loop spans 16 amino acids. Germline CDR1 and CDR2: SNHLY and FYNNEI. The DNA for the CDR3 is TGTGCCAGCAGAAACCGAGAGGGGGTGGAGGGCTACGAGCAGTACTTC. Protein sequence: CASRNREGVEGYEQYF. The full variable domain, in which reference TRBV2 and TRBJ2-7 provide the parts outside the CDR3, is EPEVTQTPSHQVTQMGQEVILRCVPISNHLYFYWYRQILGQKVEFLVSFYNNEISEKSEIFDDQFSVERPDGSNFTLKIRSTKLEDSAMYFCASRNREGVEGYEQYFGPGTRLTVT.

This clone is classed as medium-sized (0.01 to 0.1%). The CDR3 DNA reads as TGTGCCAGCAGCTCTAGCGGGGGGTGGGATACGCAGTATTTT. Translating it yields CASSSSGGWDTQYF. The rearrangement joins TRBV13 to TRBJ2-3; 11 bases fit TRBD2. Germline assignment: CDR1 PRHDT and CDR2 FYEKMQ (reference sequence). The CDR3 extends over 14 amino acids. The V segment lost 4 bases and the J segment 6 bases; nucleotides outside the gene matches: 3.

The V and J genes are TRBV5-1 and TRBJ2-3; 7 positions match TRBD2. The junction had 10 bases not matched to a gene; V was cut back by 4 bases and J by 5 bases. The CDR3 has 15 residues. The V gene's germline CDR1 is SGHRS and CDR2 YFSETQ. The CDR3 DNA is TGCGCCAGCAGCAATCCGGGGGGTCGGGAAGATACGCAGTATTTT. Translation: CASSNPGGREDTQYF. The variable domain in full, completed from reference TRBV5-1 and TRBJ2-3, reads KAGVTQTPRYLIKTRGQQVTLSCSPISGHRSVSWYQQTPGQGLQFLFEYFSETQRNKGNFPGRFSGRQFSNSRSEMNVSTLELGDSALYLCASSNPGGREDTQYFGPGTRLTVL.

By sample fraction, this clone is medium-sized. The V gene is TRBV2, the J gene TRBJ2-7; no clear D. The CDR3 contains 13 residues. V shed 7 bases and J shed 1 base, with 11 bases lying between them. In germline, CDR1 is SNHLY, CDR2 FYNNEI. CDR3 DNA: TGTGCCAGCACCCGGAGCGATTCCTACGAGCAGTACTTC. Its protein is CASTRSDSYEQYF.

This chain links TRBV9 with TRBJ1-2; no clear D gene. Germline-derived CDR1 and CDR2 are SGDLS and YYNGEE. This CDR3 spans 14 amino acids. Trimming took 4 bases from V and 4 from J, leaving 14 bases between them. CDR3: CASSSADTRYGYTF. DNA for the CDR3: TGTGCCAGCAGCTCCGCGGATACGCGCTATGGCTACACCTTC. Looking up the rest from reference TRBV9 and TRBJ1-2 gives the full variable domain: DSGVTQTPKHLITATGQRVTLRCSPRSGDLSVYWYQQSLDQGLQFLIQYYNGEERAKGNILERFSAQQFPDLHSELNLSSLELGDSALYFCASSSADTRYGYTFGSGTRLTVV.

The chain combines TRBV5-6 with TRBJ1-6; a possible D gene is TRBD1 (5 bases). In germline, CDR1 is SGHDT, CDR2 YYEEEE. This CDR3 is 14 amino acids long. The V gene lost 4 bases and the J gene lost 7 bases, with 12 bases spanning the gap. CDR3 in amino acids: CASSGGTRNSPLHF. In nucleotides, the CDR3 is TGTGCCAGCAGCGGCGGGACGAGGAATTCACCCCTCCACTTT.

The chain uses TRBV7-6 and TRBJ1-5; D is possibly TRBD1 (6 bases). This CDR3 spans 13 amino acids. Germline lookup yields CDR1 SGHVS and CDR2 FNYEAQ. V was pared by 5 bases and J by 2 bases, with 7 bases between. The chain's CDR3 is CASSRTGNQPQHF. CDR3 nucleotides: TGTGCCAGCAGCCGGACAGGCAATCAGCCCCAGCATTTT.

This clone occurred once. This sequence joins TRBV9 and TRBJ2-7, with 10 bases identical to TRBD1. The germline gives CDR1 SGDLS, CDR2 YYNGEE. The CDR3 consists of 14 residues. V lost 6 bases, J lost 2 bases, and 5 bases stayed unmatched. CDR3 region: CASTPGQGTYEQYF. CDR3 nucleotides: TGTGCCAGCACCCCGGGACAGGGGACCTACGAGCAGTACTTC.